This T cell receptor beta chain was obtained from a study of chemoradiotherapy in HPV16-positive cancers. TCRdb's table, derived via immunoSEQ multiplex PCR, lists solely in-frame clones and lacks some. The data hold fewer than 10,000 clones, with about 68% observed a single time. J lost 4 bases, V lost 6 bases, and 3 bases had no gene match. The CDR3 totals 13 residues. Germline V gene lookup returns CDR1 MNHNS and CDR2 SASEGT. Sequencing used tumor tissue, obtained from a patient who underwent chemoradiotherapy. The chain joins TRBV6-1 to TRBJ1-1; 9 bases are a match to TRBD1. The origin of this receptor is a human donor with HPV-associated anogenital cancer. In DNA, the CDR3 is TGTGCCAGCAGCCAACAGGGGGCCACTGAAGCTTTCTTT. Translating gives CASSQQGATEAFF.